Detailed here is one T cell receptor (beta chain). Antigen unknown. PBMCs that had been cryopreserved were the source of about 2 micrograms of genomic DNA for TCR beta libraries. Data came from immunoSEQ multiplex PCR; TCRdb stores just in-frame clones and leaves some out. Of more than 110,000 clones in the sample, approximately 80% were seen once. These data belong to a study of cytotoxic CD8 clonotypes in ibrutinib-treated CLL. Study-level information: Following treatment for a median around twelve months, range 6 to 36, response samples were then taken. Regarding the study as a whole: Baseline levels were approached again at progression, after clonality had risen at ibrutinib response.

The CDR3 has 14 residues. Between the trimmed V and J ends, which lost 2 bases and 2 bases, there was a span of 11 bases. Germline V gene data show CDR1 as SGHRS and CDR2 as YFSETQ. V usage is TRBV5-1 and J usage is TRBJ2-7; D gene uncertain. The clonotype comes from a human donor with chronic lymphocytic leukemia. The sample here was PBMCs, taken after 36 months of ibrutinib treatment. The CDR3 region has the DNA TGCGCCAGCAGCTTCCTAGTTGGGACCTACGAGCAGTACTTC. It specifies CASSFLVGTYEQYF.